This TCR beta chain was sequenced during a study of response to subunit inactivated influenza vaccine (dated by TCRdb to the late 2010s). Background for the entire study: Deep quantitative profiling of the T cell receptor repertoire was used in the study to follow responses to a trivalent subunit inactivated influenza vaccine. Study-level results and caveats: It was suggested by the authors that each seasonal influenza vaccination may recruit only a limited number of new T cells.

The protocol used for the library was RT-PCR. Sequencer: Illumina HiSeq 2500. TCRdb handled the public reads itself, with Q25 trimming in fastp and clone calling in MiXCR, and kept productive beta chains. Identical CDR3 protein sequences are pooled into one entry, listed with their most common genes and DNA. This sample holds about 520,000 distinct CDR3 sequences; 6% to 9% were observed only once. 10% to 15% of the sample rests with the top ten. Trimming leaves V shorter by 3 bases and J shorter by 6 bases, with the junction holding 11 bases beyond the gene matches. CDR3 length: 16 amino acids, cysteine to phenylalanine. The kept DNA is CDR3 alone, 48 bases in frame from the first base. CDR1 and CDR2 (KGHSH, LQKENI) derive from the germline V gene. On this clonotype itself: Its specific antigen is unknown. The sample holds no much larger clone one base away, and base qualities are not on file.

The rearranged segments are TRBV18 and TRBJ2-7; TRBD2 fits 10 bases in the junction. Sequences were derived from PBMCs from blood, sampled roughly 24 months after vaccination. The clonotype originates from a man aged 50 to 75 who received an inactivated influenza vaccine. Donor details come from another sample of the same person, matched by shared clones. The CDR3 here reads CASSPRLAGVPIEQYF. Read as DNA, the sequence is TGTGCCAGCTCACCTCGTCTAGCGGGAGTCCCTATCGAGCAGTACTTC.